This paragraph reports one T cell receptor beta chain. The target antigen is unknown. The data originate from a study of T-cell memory formation after mild COVID-19. Findings and limits, study-wide: Contracting CD4+ clones were located mainly in CM and EM, and CD8+ clones in EMRA. A balance of CD4 and CD8 characterized clones contracting day 15 to 85, whereas later expanders leaned CD4+.

cDNA libraries for TCR alpha and TCR beta, carrying sample barcodes and UMIs, came from 5'RACE with constant-segment primers. TCRdb fed the 5' RACE reads into MiXCR, producing one record per CDR3 protein. The repertoire holds some 7,400 distinct CDR3 sequences, with around 32% as singletons. The V end was cut by 9 bases, the J end by 1 base, with 17 bases between. The CDR3 runs to 15 residues. This clonotype was sampled from an adult woman who had mild COVID-19 (a few samples of this study predate the infection). Cell type and time point are not known. The genes are TRBV12-3 or TRBV12-4 and TRBJ2-3, with D perhaps TRBD1 (6 bases). The sample was PBMCs or a T cell subset sorted from them (not recorded which). CDR3 protein: CASGGGAPRTDTQYF. The CDR3 DNA follows: TGTGCCAGTGGTGGGGGCGCCCCACGCACAGATACGCAGTATTTT.